This T cell receptor beta chain stems from a study of T cell responses to AZD1222 COVID-19 vaccine. TCRdb keeps only in-frame clones here, not all; method: immunoSEQ multiplex PCR. This sample has 90,000 to 130,000 clones, with under 95% found just once. V lost 6 bases, J lost 2 bases, and 14 bases lay in between. CDR1 and CDR2 from the germline V gene are MDHEN and SYDVKM. This CDR3 has 15 amino acids. Only one count was recorded for this clone. What it recognizes is unknown. The study's findings and limits: With two AZD1222 doses given, Spike-specific TCR breadth and depth both rose. Vaccine-related CD4 TCRs covered spike, predominating at 160-218 and 743-854. Baseline serology detected seropositivity in only a handful of AZD1222 recipients.

Here the sequenced sample was peripheral blood, taken on day 0 of AZD1222 vaccination. The chain employs TRBV28 and TRBJ1-5; D is ambiguous. This clonotype was obtained from an adult in good health. The CDR3 sequence: CASSPSDGRNQPQHF. CDR3 sequence (DNA): TGTGCCAGCAGCCCCTCGGACGGGCGCAATCAGCCCCAGCATTTT.